These 15 T cell receptor beta chains came from one sample sequenced in a study of T cell responses to AZD1222 COVID-19 vaccine. The table came from immunoSEQ multiplex PCR; TCRdb's copy has only in-frame clones and leaves some out. The sample lists more than 100,000 clones; approximately 87% were seen once. Sequences were derived from peripheral blood, sampled on day 0 of AZD1222 vaccination. Receptor source: an adult in good health.

The chain has TRBV4-2 and TRBJ1-2, with a possible D match to TRBD1 (6 bases). CDR1 and CDR2 from the germline V gene are LGHNA and YNFKEQ. V lost 1 base, J lost 4 bases, and 7 bases lay in between. This CDR3 is 13 amino acids long. The DNA of the CDR3 is TGTGCCAGCAGCCAAGGGACAGCCTATGGCTACACCTTC. Protein product: CASSQGTAYGYTF.

V gene TRBV28 combines with J gene TRBJ2-7, with a possible D match to TRBD2 (6 bases). Looked up from germline, CDR1 is MDHEN and CDR2 is SYDVKM. The CDR3 is 17 amino acids. The V end was cut by 1 base, the J end by 0 bases, with 16 bases between. In nucleotides, the CDR3 is TGTGCCAGCAGTTTATTCGGGACTGGCAGGAGCTCCTACGAGCAGTACTTC. Translated: CASSLFGTGRSSYEQYF.

V usage is TRBV12-5 and J usage is TRBJ1-2, with TRBD1 matching over 7 bases. This CDR3 region has 14 residues. V was pared by 6 bases and J by 3 bases, with 7 bases of the junction left unmatched. Germline V gene sequence: CDR1 LGHNT, CDR2 FRNRAP. The CDR3 loop is CASGDQGGYYGYTF. The CDR3, as DNA: TGTGCTAGTGGCGACCAGGGGGGGTACTATGGCTACACCTTC.

The J gene is TRBJ1-1, the V gene TRBV27; D may be TRBD1 (5 bases). Trimming took 1 base from V and 4 from J, leaving 13 bases between them. CDR1 is MNHEY and CDR2 is SMNVEV in the germline V gene (reference sequence). This CDR3 comprises 15 residues. The CDR3 nucleotides are TGTGCCAGCAGTTTATTTTTCTCGGGGGGCACTGAAGCTTTCTTT. It encodes CASSLFFSGGTEAFF.

This chain uses TRBV27 with TRBJ2-7; the D gene is possibly TRBD2 (7 bases). The V end was cut by 2 bases, the J end by 2 bases, with 13 bases between. Looked up from germline, CDR1 is MNHEY and CDR2 is SMNVEV (reference sequence). The CDR3 sequence is 15 residues long. In nucleotides, the CDR3 is TGTGCCAGCAGTTTAGTGGGGGGGGCGACCTACGAGCAGTACTTC. It is translated as CASSLVGGATYEQYF.

This sequence joins TRBV23-1 and TRBJ1-2, with TRBD1 matching over 7 bases. TRBV23-1 is reported as an ORF; its role is uncertain. CDR3 size: 16 residues. V gave up 2 bases and J gave up 3 bases; unmatched junction bases: 9. The CDR3 sequence is CASSQTGRGSYYGYTF. The CDR3 bases are TGCGCCAGCAGTCAAACGGGCAGGGGGAGTTACTATGGCTACACCTTC.

V usage is TRBV2 and J usage is TRBJ2-5, with D unresolved. The CDR3 totals 15 residues. With 5 bases removed from V and 1 base from J, the gap between germline ends came to 14 bases. Germline CDR1 is SNHLY and CDR2 is FYNNEI. Here the CDR3 DNA reads TGTGCCAGCAGTCAAAATTTGGGCGGCCAAGAGACCCAGTACTTC. Translated, it gives CASSQNLGGQETQYF. The whole variable domain, remainder taken from reference TRBV2 and TRBJ2-5, is EPEVTQTPSHQVTQMGQEVILRCVPISNHLYFYWYRQILGQKVEFLVSFYNNEISEKSEIFDDQFSVERPDGSNFTLKIRSTKLEDSAMYFCASSQNLGGQETQYFGPGTRLLVL.

The J gene is TRBJ2-1, the V gene TRBV9; 9 nucleotides line up with TRBD2. CDR3 size: 16 residues. The germline gives CDR1 SGDLS, CDR2 YYNGEE. The V segment lost 0 bases and the J segment 9 bases; nucleotides outside the gene matches: 10. The CDR3, as DNA: TGTGCCAGCAGCGTAGCACCGCGGGGGGGCCTCGGTGAGCAGTTCTTC. This translates into CASSVAPRGGLGEQFF. Looking up the rest from reference TRBV9 and TRBJ2-1 gives the full variable domain: DSGVTQTPKHLITATGQRVTLRCSPRSGDLSVYWYQQSLDQGLQFLIQYYNGEERAKGNILERFSAQQFPDLHSELNLSSLELGDSALYFCASSVAPRGGLGEQFFGPGTRLTVL.

V gene TRBV6-2 or TRBV6-3 combines with J gene TRBJ1-6; D call uncertain. The length of the CDR3 is 13 residues. Germline V gene sequence: CDR1 MNHEY, CDR2 SVGEGT. V gave up 6 bases and J gave up 7 bases, with 10 bases separating them. DNA for the CDR3: TGTGCCAGCAGCCGGACCGAGAATTCACCCCTCCACTTT. Protein sequence: CASSRTENSPLHF.

The gene calls are TRBV7-2 and TRBJ2-3, with a possible D match to TRBD2 (6 bases). The CDR3 totals 14 residues. The germline V gene encodes CDR1 SGHTA and CDR2 FQGNSA. The V end was cut by 5 bases, the J end by 3 bases, with 12 bases between. CDR3 protein: CASSHWGVTDTQYF. In DNA form, the CDR3 reads TGTGCCAGCAGCCATTGGGGGGTAACAGATACGCAGTATTTT.

This sequence joins TRBV5-6 and TRBJ1-2; 12 bases fit TRBD1. Germline V CDR1 and CDR2: SGHDT, YYEEEE. The CDR3 is 15 amino acids. With 4 bases clipped from V and 7 bases from J, the junction kept 8 bases outside the gene matches. CDR3 sequence reads: CASSRGTGGWGGYTF. The CDR3 DNA sequence: TGTGCCAGCAGCCGGGGGACAGGGGGCTGGGGTGGCTACACCTTC.

This clone was seen only once. The junction and the germline gene differ at one end; a read error may be behind it. V and J are TRBV6-2 or TRBV6-3 and TRBJ2-7, with 8 bases aligning to TRBD1. Germline lookup yields CDR1 MNHEY and CDR2 SVGEGT. There are 15 residues in the CDR3. CDR3 sequence reads: CASSYPGQGSHEQYF. CDR3 nucleotide sequence: TGTGCCAGCAGTTACCCCGGACAGGGCTCCCACGAGCAGTACTTC.

This rearrangement joins TRBV2 to TRBJ2-7; D is undetermined. Germline V lookup: CDR1 SNHLY, CDR2 FYNNEI. V lost 7 bases and J lost 3, with 10 bases in between. This CDR3 is built from 12 residues. DNA for the CDR3: TGTGCCAGCACCCAGAAGGGCTACGAGCAGTACTTC. Protein: CASTQKGYEQYF.

The J gene is TRBJ2-5, the V gene TRBV6-1; D possibly matches TRBD1 or TRBD2 (5 bases each). The germline V and J ends were trimmed by 3 bases and 7 bases, with 12 bases remaining between them. This CDR3 has 13 amino acids. Germline V gives CDR1 MNHNS, CDR2 SASEGT. Here the CDR3 DNA reads TGTGCCAGCAGTGAGCTGGGGACGGGGACCCAGTACTTC. It specifies CASSELGTGTQYF.

In the case of this clone: Sequence at one end of the junction differs from germline and may be a read error. The chain uses TRBV6-2 or TRBV6-3 and TRBJ2-2, with D possibly being TRBD1 (5 bases). Germline CDR1 and CDR2: MNHEY and SVGEGT. The CDR3 runs 15 residues. CDR3 bases: TGTGCCAGCAGTTACGGGGCAGCGAATACCGGGGAGCTGTTTTTT. This codes for CASSYGAANTGELFF.